This T cell receptor (beta chain) was profiled in a study of T cells in women clearing cervical HPV infection (dated by TCRdb to the late 2010s). For the wider study: The cases were 25 or so women with histologically confirmed HPV16-related CIN3 or worse, and 2 of these cases were invasive cancers. The controls were around 26 women whose single incident HPV16 infection cleared within 12 months with no development of precancer or cancer. Case blood was taken at the visit when the lesion was first identified, whereas control blood was taken when infection was no longer detected. For cases, a median interval of about 150 days, with an interquartile range of 90 to 200 days, was observed between lesion detection and blood sampling. Since only a few of the women had HLA typing available, the possibility that HLA type was acting as a confounder could not be ruled out. An exploratory proof-of-principle case-control study, nested within the Guanacaste HPV Natural History Study in Costa Rica, was conducted to compare TCR repertoires across cervical HPV16 outcomes. Cases were matched to controls by age within five years and by the year the sample was collected. A median age of approximately 32 years was observed in cases versus around 40 in controls, and no significant differences in baseline characteristics were found. In the parent cohort, 10,049 women aged 18 or older were enrolled in Guanacaste, Costa Rica, during about 1992 to 1994 and then followed for six to eight years. Quality controls consisted of five blinded duplicates per group, for a total of about 60 samples made up of approximately 50 participants and about ten replicates.

Every participant had a single incident cervical HPV16 infection, and women with prevalent HPV16 infections were excluded. Cervical HPV DNA was detected with MY09/MY11 PCR, and genotyping was done by dot-blot hybridization. Fifteen mL of heparinized blood was centrifuged, after which the buffy coat was aliquoted, frozen at -30 degrees C, and then stored at -80 degrees C. QIAGEN kits were used to extract genomic DNA from the buffy coat specimens. TCR beta CDR3 regions were amplified by multiplex PCR from an average of roughly 1,200 ng genomic DNA per sample using the immunoSEQ assay. The assay corrected primer bias using a complete synthetic TCR repertoire to establish an amplification baseline. The amplicons were sequenced on the Illumina platform. Per the source publication's procedure: Sequences were error-corrected by clustering with frequency ratios and a modified nearest-neighbor algorithm and were then analyzed in the immunoSEQ Analyzer with IMGT gene definitions. At each rarefaction depth, TCR richness and evenness were averaged over 20 rarefaction repeats, and samples with fewer sequences than the depth were excluded. V, D and J gene relative abundances were compared between groups with Wilcoxon rank sum tests, applying FDR correction. An intraclass correlation of around 96% for TCR richness and an average of 76.4% across approximately 63 gene segments were obtained from the blinded duplicates. As stored in TCRdb, this immuneACCESS dataset retains in-frame rearrangements with V and J assigned. A fraction of the clones does not appear; measured against another copy, unresolved V genes explain less than half of the discrepancy, and the remainder lacks a known reason. Clonal size and the V and J genes are those of that table, whereas D and trimming came from the DNA. The record for this sample contains 45,000 to 50,000 clones. The ten biggest clones cover 35% to 45% of the sample.

Overall study results and their limits: The cross-sectional design could not show whether the associations came before the infection or were a result of it, and neither effector/memory subsets nor HPV-specific T cells were isolated. Cases were distinguished from controls with an estimated AUC of over 0.75 by random forest classifiers combining richness and V gene abundances. TCR repertoire richness was significantly higher in CIN3+ cases than in controls across sequencing depths, while evenness did not differ. Cases had lower TRBV6-7 relative abundance than controls (about 0.1% versus 0.15%; Bonferroni P = 0.0008). Because the number of T cells in each sample was unknown, differences in richness could reflect differing T-cell content rather than repertoire biology.

For this clone: This receptor's antigen is unknown. The read finishes 3 residues shy of the CDR3 end, and the germline J gene is used to complete it. The same CDR3 is also encoded by other DNA sequences in this sample.

There are 14 amino acids in the CDR3, from cysteine to phenylalanine inclusive. The DNA has 33 bases, all within the CDR3, and is read from base 1. The germline V gene (reference sequence) gives CDR1 as SEHNR and CDR2 as FQNEAQ. The source is a woman aged 18 to 75 with a cervical HPV16 infection that either progressed to CIN3+ or cleared (not recorded which). The chain couples TRBV7-9 to TRBJ2-3; the central 8 bases match TRBD1. Sequencing was performed on blood buffy coat. The CDR3 protein: CASSLGTGSQPQYF. Partial CDR3 DNA: TGTGCCAGCAGCTTAGGGACAGGGAGTCAGCCG.